This passage covers 16 T cell receptor beta chains from one sample sequenced in a study of blood T cell repertoires in COVID-19. Method: immunoSEQ multiplex PCR; TCRdb's copy keeps in-frame clones and lacks some. The sample lists some 46,000 clones; roughly 80% were seen once. The specimen was peripheral blood. These receptors originate from an older woman with acute or convalescent COVID-19.

The chain uses TRBV9 and TRBJ1-1; tentatively, D is TRBD1 (5 bases). CDR1 is SGDLS and CDR2 is YYNGEE in the germline V gene. The CDR3 is made up of 15 amino acids. V lost 0 bases and J lost 6, with 15 bases in between. The CDR3 here is CASSVATGERAEAFF. DNA of the CDR3: TGTGCCAGCAGCGTAGCTACGGGGGAGCGAGCTGAAGCTTTCTTT.

V gene TRBV2 combines with J gene TRBJ1-5; D is uncertain. Trimming took off 7 bases at V and 0 bases at J, with 10 bases between the two ends. CDR3 length: 14 residues. CDR1 is SNHLY and CDR2 is FYNNEI in the germline V gene. Written as DNA, the CDR3 is TGTGCCAGCAACGGAGACTATAGCAATCAGCCCCAGCATTTT. Its protein product is CASNGDYSNQPQHF.

In DNA, the CDR3 is TGTGCCAGCAGACACGGGACTAGCGGATTCTTTATGGCAGATACGCAGTATTTT. This encodes CASRHGTSGFFMADTQYF. The rearrangement uses TRBV27 and TRBJ2-3; 11 bases fit TRBD2. Germline CDR1 is MNHEY and CDR2 is SMNVEV (reference sequence). V lost 6 bases to trimming and J lost 4 bases; unmatched junction nucleotides: 15. The CDR3 length is 18 residues.

This rearrangement joins TRBV4-3 to TRBJ1-3; perhaps TRBD1 as D (6 bases). The CDR3 loop spans 15 amino acids. Trimming stripped 4 bases from V and 3 bases from J, with 13 bases between. CDR1 LGHNA and CDR2 YSLEER come from the germline V gene. CDR3: CASSLGGASGNTIYF. CDR3 bases: TGCGCCAGCAGCCTGGGGGGGGCGAGTGGAAACACCATATATTTT.

This clone was seen a few times. V and J are TRBV7-3 and TRBJ1-6; tentative D call: TRBD1 (6 bases). Germline V CDR1 and CDR2: SGHTA, FQGTGA. There are 16 residues in the CDR3. Trimming pared 5 bases from V and 3 bases from J, leaving 14 bases between. The CDR3 region has the DNA TGTGCCAGCAGCGCTGATTCGACAGGCTATAATTCACCCCTCCACTTT. Amino acids: CASSADSTGYNSPLHF.

This sequence joins TRBV14 and TRBJ2-7, with 7 nucleotides matching TRBD1. This CDR3 spans 13 amino acids. With V trimmed by 4 bases and J by 6 bases, 6 bases remained unmatched. Germline values: CDR1 SGHDN, CDR2 FVKESK. As DNA, the CDR3 is TGTGCCAGCAGCCGCAACAGGGGTACCGAGCAGTACTTC. Translation: CASSRNRGTEQYF.

This chain's CDR3 is CASSTTYEVITPALHF. The CDR3 DNA sequence: TGTGCCAGCAGCACCACTTACGAAGTAATCACCCCCGCCCTCCACTTT. This sequence joins TRBV7-2 and TRBJ1-6; D remains ambiguous. V was clipped by 5 bases and J by 14 bases, with 25 bases between them. This CDR3 spans 16 amino acids. Germline V gives CDR1 SGHTA, CDR2 FQGNSA.

The rearrangement uses TRBV11-2 and TRBJ2-5; 7 positions match TRBD2. The CDR3 spans 16 residues. V shed 3 bases, J shed 1 base, and the junction held 8 bases outside the gene matches. CDR1 SGHAT and CDR2 FQNNGV come from the germline V gene. The CDR3: CASSFLAGDLQETQYF. CDR3 in DNA: TGTGCCAGCAGCTTCTTGGCGGGGGACCTCCAAGAGACCCAGTACTTC.

V is TRBV10-3 and J is TRBJ1-2; 7 positions agree with TRBD1. Looked up from germline, CDR1 is ENHRY and CDR2 is SYGVKD. V dropped 6 bases and J dropped 0; count of bases not matched to a gene: 4. The CDR3 has 14 residues. Here the CDR3 reads CAIRGTAANYGYTF. The CDR3 DNA reads TGTGCCATCAGGGGGACAGCTGCTAACTATGGCTACACCTTC.

The V call is TRBV29-1, the J call TRBJ2-3, with TRBD2 matching over 7 bases. The CDR3 loop spans 15 amino acids. Per the germline V gene, CDR1 is SQVTM and CDR2 is ANQGSEA. CDR3 sequence reads: CSHLAGGGGTDTQYF. The CDR3 DNA reads TGCAGTCACCTTGCGGGCGGGGGAGGCACAGATACGCAGTATTTT.

The table lists this clone with a few counts. Other nucleotide sequences in the sample specify the same CDR3. The chain has TRBV19 and TRBJ1-3, with D perhaps TRBD1 (6 bases). With 4 bases removed from V and 2 bases from J, the gap between germline ends came to 9 bases. From germline, CDR1 is LNHDA and CDR2 SQIVND (reference sequence). CDR3 size: 14 residues. The CDR3 loop is CASSTGVAGNTIYF. As DNA, the CDR3 is TGTGCCAGTAGTACAGGGGTAGCTGGAAACACCATATATTTT.

This chain connects TRBV24-1 to TRBJ2-7, with TRBD1 matching over 12 bases. The J segment lost 8 bases and the V segment lost 4 bases, leaving 11 bases of the junction unmatched. Germline assignment: CDR1 KGHDR and CDR2 SFDVKD. The CDR3 has 16 amino acids. The CDR3 loop is CATSDPTGTGGGQQYF. The CDR3 coding sequence is TGTGCCACCAGTGACCCCACCGGGACAGGGGGCGGTCAGCAGTACTTC.

The chain recombines TRBV11-2 with TRBJ2-1, with 7 bases aligning to TRBD1. The germline gives CDR1 SGHAT, CDR2 FQNNGV. Trimming cost V 4 bases and J 5 bases; bases outside gene matches: 11. CDR3 length: 16 residues. Here the CDR3 DNA reads TGTGCCAGCAGCTCAAATACAGGGGTCGGACACAATGAGCAGTTCTTC. Protein sequence: CASSSNTGVGHNEQFF.

This sequence joins TRBV6-5 and TRBJ1-1; no reliable D call. There are 13 residues in the CDR3. Germline CDR1 reads MNHEY; CDR2 reads SVGAGI. V lost 0 bases to trimming and J lost 0 bases, with 2 bases between them. Here the CDR3 reads CASSYSMNTEAFF. The CDR3 DNA reads TGTGCCAGCAGTTACTCCATGAACACTGAAGCTTTCTTT.

In its sample, this clone was seen a few times. This rearrangement joins TRBV27 to TRBJ1-5; 7 nucleotides agree with TRBD1. Germline lookup yields CDR1 MNHEY and CDR2 SMNVEV (reference sequence). V shed 3 bases and J 0 bases; nucleotides not matched to a gene: 8. CDR3 length equals 17 residues. The CDR3 loop is CASSLFGRGDSNQPQHF. CDR3 sequence (DNA): TGTGCCAGCAGTTTGTTCGGCAGGGGGGATAGCAATCAGCCCCAGCATTTT.

This clone was observed a single time. V gene TRBV27 combines with J gene TRBJ2-7; no firm D call. The V end lost 7 bases, the J end lost 0 bases, and 13 bases lay between the germline ends. The CDR3 has 14 residues. Germline-derived CDR1 and CDR2 are MNHEY and SMNVEV (reference sequence). The CDR3 is CASNIPKSSYEQYF. CDR3 DNA: TGTGCCAGCAATATTCCTAAGAGCTCCTACGAGCAGTACTTC.